This T cell receptor beta chain was identified in a study of CD8+ T cells in alopecia areata. Findings and limits, study-wide: The treated group had a single nonresponder, limiting CD8+ expansion-response conclusions. Many expanded lesional clones stayed in scalp and blood while on tofacitinib. Sharing of TCRs across patients appeared less clear than in mice, possibly for HLA-related reasons.

The CDR3 runs 16 residues. The V end lost 4 bases, the J end lost 0 bases, and 13 bases lay between the germline ends. The germline gives CDR1 MNHEY, CDR2 SVGAGI. Comments on this clone: Its antigen is unknown.

Extraction of RNA preceded its reverse transcription into cDNA, which served as the sequencing template. This table comes from immunoSEQ multiplex PCR, and its TCRdb copy is limited to in-frame clones, with some not included. This sample carries some 110,000 clones, 58% of them seen once, and the ten largest clones take around 30%. Treatment: oral pan-JAK inhibitor, 5-10 mg twice daily. The rearrangement uses TRBV6-5 and TRBJ1-5, with D possibly matching TRBD1 (5 bases). This specimen consisted of CD8+ T cells sorted from blood, obtained at week 4, from a patient treated with tofacitinib. The sequence derives from a human donor with alopecia areata. CDR3 residues: CASSSTAVHSNQPQHF. CDR3 sequence (DNA): TGTGCCAGCAGTTCGACAGCCGTTCATAGCAATCAGCCCCAGCATTTT.